The 15 T cell receptor beta chains reported below all come from one sample, sequenced in a study of blood T cell repertoires in COVID-19. TCRdb's copy holds only in-frame clones and misses some; the assay was immunoSEQ multiplex PCR. The table shows around 110,000 clones, with under 90% occurring only once. The sequencing input was peripheral blood. The origin of the receptors is a woman aged 55-69 years with acute or convalescent COVID-19.

The chain's CDR3 is CASSQSGRPDTQYF. The CDR3 DNA reads as TGTGCCAGCAGCCAATCTGGGAGACCCGATACGCAGTATTTT. This chain connects TRBV27 to TRBJ2-3, with D perhaps TRBD2 (5 bases). Trimming removed 6 bases from V and 6 bases from J, with 16 bases in between. CDR3 length: 14 residues. CDR1 is MNHEY and CDR2 is SMNVEV in the germline V gene (reference sequence).

The chain couples TRBV18 to TRBJ2-2; TRBD1 might be the D (5 bases). CDR1 and CDR2 (germline): KGHSH, LQKENI. The ends were cut back, 3 bases at V and 2 bases at J, with 10 bases in the middle. The CDR3 consists of 15 residues. Here the CDR3 DNA reads TGTGCCAGCTCACCGCAGGGTCCTAACACCGGGGAGCTGTTTTTT. It specifies CASSPQGPNTGELFF.

This clone was picked up a small number of times. The V and J genes are TRBV11-2 and TRBJ1-1; D not resolved. CDR1 and CDR2 from the germline V gene are SGHAT and FQNNGV. The CDR3 is made up of 12 amino acids. V shed 2 bases and J shed 6 bases, with 7 bases lying between them. CDR3 DNA sequence: TGTGCCAGCAGCTTAAGCAACGCTGAAGCTTTCTTT. This translates into CASSLSNAEAFF. The full variable domain, rest sourced from reference TRBV11-2 and TRBJ1-1, is EAGVAQSPRYKIIEKRQSVAFWCNPISGHATLYWYQQILGQGPKLLIQFQNNGVVDDSQLPKDRFSAERLKGVDSTLKIQPAKLEDSAVYLCASSLSNAEAFFGQGTRLTVV.

V usage is TRBV5-1 and J usage is TRBJ1-1; D is unclear. This CDR3 is built from 13 residues. Germline lookup yields CDR1 SGHRS and CDR2 YFSETQ. V lost 4 bases and J 8 bases, leaving 15 bases between the germline ends. The CDR3 DNA reads as TGCGCCAGCAGCGTAGGACGGGATTCCGAAGCTTTCTTT. This translates into CASSVGRDSEAFF.

The chain joins TRBV11-1 to TRBJ2-7, with unresolved D. The CDR3 length is 16 residues. V was clipped by 2 bases and J by 0 bases, with 14 bases between them. CDR1 is SGHAT, CDR2 FQDESV, per germline (reference sequence). The DNA for the CDR3 is TGTGCCAGCAGCTTATCTTCGGGTTACGTCTCCTACGAGCAGTACTTC. Encoded protein: CASSLSSGYVSYEQYF.

The rearrangement uses TRBV6-5 and TRBJ2-3, with 9 bases matching TRBD1. The CDR3 is 14 residues long. V was clipped by 8 bases and J by 4 bases; unmatched bases: 7. The germline V gene has CDR1 MNHEY and CDR2 SVGAGI. The chain's CDR3 is CASPRDRVADTQYF. The CDR3 DNA reads TGTGCCAGCCCTCGGGACAGGGTAGCAGATACGCAGTATTTT.

This chain connects TRBV18 to TRBJ1-1; TRBD1 is a possible D gene (6 bases). With 4 bases removed from V and 10 bases from J, the gap between germline ends came to 25 bases. CDR3 length: 16 amino acids. CDR1 is KGHSH and CDR2 is LQKENI in the germline V gene. CDR3 sequence reads: CASSLEAGRGGEGAFF. CDR3 nucleotides: TGTGCCAGCTCACTCGAGGCGGGCAGGGGAGGGGAAGGAGCTTTCTTT.

The J gene is TRBJ1-2, the V gene TRBV3-1 (or the pseudogene TRBV3-2), with TRBD1 matching 10 bases. From germline, CDR1 is LGHDT and CDR2 YNNKEL (reference sequence). The CDR3 is 16 amino acids. V was pared by 1 base and J by 4 bases, with 6 bases of the junction left unmatched. Here the CDR3 DNA reads TGTGCCAGCAGCCAAGGACAGGGGGCAAGGAGCTATGGCTACACCTTC. Translation: CASSQGQGARSYGYTF.

V gene TRBV2 combines with J gene TRBJ1-2; 7 bases fit TRBD1. J was trimmed by 11 bases and V by 7 bases; bases with no gene match: 10. Germline loops: CDR1 SNHLY, CDR2 FYNNEI. CDR3 length: 12 residues. Here the CDR3 reads CASNTGVQRYTF. In DNA, the CDR3 is TGTGCCAGCAATACAGGGGTTCAGCGGTACACCTTC.

This sequence joins TRBV9 and TRBJ1-2; D perhaps matches TRBD1 (6 bases). The CDR3 length is 15 residues. Between the trimmed V and J ends, which lost 4 bases and 1 base, there was a span of 14 bases. The germline V gene encodes CDR1 SGDLS and CDR2 YYNGEE. CDR3 amino acids: CASSSRGGGNYGYTF. The CDR3 nucleotides read TGTGCCAGCAGCTCAAGGGGAGGGGGTAACTATGGCTACACCTTC. The variable domain in full, completed from reference TRBV9 and TRBJ1-2, reads DSGVTQTPKHLITATGQRVTLRCSPRSGDLSVYWYQQSLDQGLQFLIQYYNGEERAKGNILERFSAQQFPDLHSELNLSSLELGDSALYFCASSSRGGGNYGYTFGSGTRLTVV.

The rearrangement joins TRBV3-1 (or the pseudogene TRBV3-2) to TRBJ1-1; 8 nucleotides line up with TRBD1. Trimming at V came to 4 bases and at J to 5 bases, leaving 6 bases not matched to a gene. CDR1 is LGHDT, CDR2 YNNKEL, per germline (reference sequence). The CDR3 has 14 residues. DNA for the CDR3: TGTGCCAGCAGCCTGCAGGGGGCAGGAACTGAAGCTTTCTTT. This translates into CASSLQGAGTEAFF.

The CDR3 DNA sequence: TGTGCCAGCAGTCCACAAAACAGACAGAGCAACTATAATTCACCCCTCCACTTT. Encoded protein: CASSPQNRQSNYNSPLHF. The V and J genes are TRBV6-6 and TRBJ1-6, with D possibly matching TRBD1 (5 bases). This CDR3 is built from 18 residues. Trimming pared 5 bases from V and 3 bases from J, leaving 20 bases between. Looked up from germline, CDR1 is MNHNY and CDR2 is SVGAGI (reference sequence).

This chain links TRBV20-1 with TRBJ2-1; D perhaps matches TRBD1 (6 bases). This CDR3 is built from 11 residues. Per germline, CDR1 DFQATT and CDR2 SNEGSKA (reference sequence). V lost 4 bases to trimming and J lost 8 bases, with 9 bases between them. In DNA form, the CDR3 reads TGCAGTGCTACCGCAGGGGATGAGCAGTTCTTC. Amino acid sequence: CSATAGDEQFF.

This clone has a single count. V is TRBV28 and J is TRBJ2-1; 13 positions match TRBD2. Unmatched junction bases numbered 13, after V lost 5 bases and J lost 6 bases. The CDR3 consists of 18 residues. Per germline, CDR1 MDHEN and CDR2 SYDVKM. This chain's CDR3 is CASSKTSGRIILGNEQFF. The CDR3 DNA sequence: TGTGCCAGCAGTAAGACTAGCGGGAGGATTATTTTAGGCAATGAGCAGTTCTTC. The entire variable domain, with the rest obtained from reference TRBV28 and TRBJ2-1, is as follows: DVKVTQSSRYLVKRTGEKVFLECVQDMDHENMFWYRQDPGLGLRLIYFSYDVKMKEKGDIPEGYSVSREKKERFSLILESASTNQTSMYLCASSKTSGRIILGNEQFFGPGTRLTVL.

The chain uses TRBV7-9 and TRBJ1-3, with D tentatively TRBD1 (5 bases). The CDR3 runs to 13 residues. Per germline, CDR1 SEHNR and CDR2 FQNEAQ (reference sequence). V lost 8 bases to trimming and J lost 3 bases, with 11 bases between them. CDR3 nucleotides: TGTGCCAGCGGGCGAAGGGGTGGAAACACCATATATTTT. It yields the protein CASGRRGGNTIYF.